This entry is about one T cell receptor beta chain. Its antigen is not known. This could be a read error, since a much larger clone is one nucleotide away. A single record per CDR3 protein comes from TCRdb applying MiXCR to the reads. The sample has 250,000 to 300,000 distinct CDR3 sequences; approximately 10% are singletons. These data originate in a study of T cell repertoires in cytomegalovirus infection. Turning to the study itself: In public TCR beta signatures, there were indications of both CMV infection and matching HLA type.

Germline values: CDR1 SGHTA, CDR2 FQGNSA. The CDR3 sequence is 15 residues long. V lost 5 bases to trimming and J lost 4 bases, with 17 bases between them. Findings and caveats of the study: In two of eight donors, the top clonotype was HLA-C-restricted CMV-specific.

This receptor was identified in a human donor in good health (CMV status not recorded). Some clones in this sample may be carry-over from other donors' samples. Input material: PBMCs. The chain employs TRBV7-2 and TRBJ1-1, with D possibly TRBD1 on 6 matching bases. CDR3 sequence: CASSPAPGGLTEAFF. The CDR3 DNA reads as TGTGCCAGCAGCCCAGCCCCGGGGGGGCTCACTGAAGCTTTCTTT.